This TCR beta chain was recorded in a study of cytomegalovirus exposure and HLA in healthy donors. Study overall: Previous work identified 95 million to 140 million unique TCR beta sequences from roughly 180 million T cells. A data release that came early held roughly 90 million unique TCRs from HLA-typed donors.

Germline loops: CDR1 MGHRA, CDR2 YSYEKL. CDR3 size: 16 residues. Deletions cut 0 bases from V and 4 bases from J, with 16 bases between. In the PCR, 60 Vbeta and 13 Jbeta primers were used. Sequenced by immunoSEQ multiplex PCR; TCRdb stores in-frame clones only, minus some. Seen here are some 200,000 clones, 70% to 85% observed once, and the top ten hold around 0.2%. As for the donors, each was a healthy bone marrow donor. The sequence was obtained from a girl aged 2-10 years in good health and CMV-seronegative. The rearrangement joins TRBV4-1 to TRBJ2-7, with D perhaps TRBD2 (5 bases). Material for sequencing was PBMCs. CDR3 residues: CASSQEEGSKFYEQYF. The DNA of the CDR3 is TGCGCCAGCAGCCAAGAAGAGGGAAGTAAATTTTACGAGCAGTACTTC.